These T cell receptor beta chains were read from a single sample in a study of blood T cells in healthy people across ages. TCRdb passed the 5' RACE reads through MiXCR, listing each CDR3 protein once. The sample has fewer than 800,000 distinct CDR3 sequences; more than 40% are singletons. Sequenced material: blood. The receptors were gathered from a woman aged 55-69 years in good health. Each CDR3 is given with its conserved first and last residue. The D gene is left open where the match is weak. Expanded clones get a size class; other rows say once, few or many, or leave the size out.

V: TRBV4-2; J: TRBJ2-1; size: few; length: 15; D: .; DNA: TGTGCCAGCAGCCCCGCCCTTGATGGGGCAGGGGAGCAGTTCTTC; CDR3: CASSPALDGAGEQFF
V: TRBV15; J: TRBJ2-2; size: .; length: 16; D: .; DNA: TGTGCCACCAGCAGAGAGAGGGCGAGGGGCACCGGGGAGCTGTTTTTT; CDR3: CATSRERARGTGELFF
V: TRBV20-1; J: TRBJ2-7; size: .; length: 14; D: TRBD2; DNA: TGCAGTGCTAGGGGGGCTAGCGGGAAGAGCGAGCAGTACTTC; CDR3: CSARGASGKSEQYF
V: TRBV5-5; J: TRBJ2-7; size: once; length: 18; D: TRBD2; DNA: TGTGCCAGCAGCCCGGGACGGCAGGGAAGCGGGAGGGCTTTGGAGCAGTACTTC; CDR3: CASSPGRQGSGRALEQYF
V: TRBV2; J: TRBJ2-7; size: few; length: 13; D: .; DNA: TGTGCCAGCAGTACAGTATATCCCGGCGAGCAGTACTTC; CDR3: CASSTVYPGEQYF
V: TRBV12-3/TRBV12-4; J: TRBJ2-5; size: .; length: 11; D: .; DNA: TGTGCCGGCAGTTTAGGCGGGACCCAGTACTTC; CDR3: CAGSLGGTQYF
V: TRBV20-1; J: TRBJ2-3; size: .; length: 14; D: .; DNA: TGCAGTGCTAGAGATGGAGTTCTCCCAGATACGCAGTATTTT; CDR3: CSARDGVLPDTQYF
V: TRBV4-3; J: TRBJ2-3; size: few; length: 15; D: .; DNA: TGCGCCAGCAGCCAGGGGCGGGTATTCACAGATACGCAGTATTTT; CDR3: CASSQGRVFTDTQYF
V: TRBV20-1; J: TRBJ2-5; size: .; length: 15; D: TRBD2; DNA: TGCAGTGCTAGGGGCTCGGCGGGAGCGGGGGAGACCCAGTACTTC; CDR3: CSARGSAGAGETQYF
V: TRBV7-2; J: TRBJ1-1; size: .; length: 14; D: TRBD1; DNA: TGTGCCAGCAGGGGACAGTCTGTGGGCACTGAAGCTTTCTTT; CDR3: CASRGQSVGTEAFF
V: TRBV13; J: TRBJ2-7; size: .; length: 16; D: TRBD1; DNA: TGTGCCAGCAGCTCCTCCGGACAGGGCCAATCCTACGAGCAGTACTTC; CDR3: CASSSSGQGQSYEQYF
V: TRBV15; J: TRBJ1-5; size: .; length: 16; D: .; DNA: TGTGCCACCAGCAGACGGGCACGGGCGGATAATCAGCCCCAGCATTTT; CDR3: CATSRRARADNQPQHF
V: TRBV4-3; J: TRBJ2-5; size: .; length: 13; D: .; DNA: TGCGCCAGCAGCCAAGTATCCAACACGGAGCAGTACTTC; CDR3: CASSQVSNTEQYF
V: TRBV20-1; J: TRBJ2-5; size: few; length: 14; D: TRBD2; DNA: TGCAGTGCTAGATTTAGTGGGAGGGCCCAGACCCAGTACTTC; CDR3: CSARFSGRAQTQYF
V: TRBV9; J: TRBJ2-5; size: .; length: 15; D: TRBD2; DNA: TGTGCCAGCAGCCCTCAAGGACTAGTCCAAGAGACCCAGTACTTC; CDR3: CASSPQGLVQETQYF
V: TRBV2; J: TRBJ1-6; size: .; length: 16; D: TRBD1; DNA: TGTGCCAGCAGTGAAGCGCTCTGGACAGGGGGTTCACCCCTCCACTTT; CDR3: CASSEALWTGGSPLHF
V: TRBV4-3; J: TRBJ2-7; size: few; length: 15; D: .; DNA: TGCGCCAGCAGCCAAGACAGGAGCCCATCCTACGAGCAGTACTTC; CDR3: CASSQDRSPSYEQYF
V: TRBV14; J: TRBJ2-3; size: .; length: 16; D: .; DNA: TGTGCCAGCAGCCAAACAAGGGACTCGAGCACAGATACGCAGTATTTT; CDR3: CASSQTRDSSTDTQYF
V: TRBV20-1; J: TRBJ2-3; size: .; length: 15; D: TRBD2; DNA: TGCAGTGCACCGGGGACTAGCGGGAGGCGGGATACGCAGTATTTT; CDR3: CSAPGTSGRRDTQYF
V: TRBV12-3/TRBV12-4; J: TRBJ1-6; size: .; length: 13; D: .; DNA: TGTGCCAGCAGTTTAAGCGAGAGTTCACCCCCCCACTTT; CDR3: CASSLSESSPPHF
V: TRBV6-1; J: TRBJ2-1; size: .; length: 15; D: TRBD2; DNA: TGTGCCAGCAGTAATAAGCGGGACCGATACAATGAGCAGTTCTTC; CDR3: CASSNKRDRYNEQFF
V: TRBV29-1; J: TRBJ1-6; size: few; length: 12; D: TRBD1; DNA: TGCAGCGTTGGACAGGGGGATTCACCCCTCCACTTT; CDR3: CSVGQGDSPLHF
V: TRBV20-1; J: TRBJ2-1; size: .; length: 13; D: TRBD2; DNA: TGCAGTGCAAGGACTAGCTCCTACAATGAGCAGTTCTTC; CDR3: CSARTSSYNEQFF
V: TRBV24-1; J: TRBJ2-3; size: few; length: 14; D: TRBD1; DNA: TGTGCCACCAGTGAGGACAGGGGTACAGATACGCAGTATTTT; CDR3: CATSEDRGTDTQYF
V: TRBV4-3; J: TRBJ2-2; size: .; length: 15; D: TRBD2; DNA: TGCGCCAGCAGCCAGGAACGGGGGGTCACCGGGGAGCTGTTTTTT; CDR3: CASSQERGVTGELFF
V: TRBV7-2; J: TRBJ2-7; size: few; length: 15; D: TRBD1; DNA: TGTGCCAGCAGCGTCCAGGGACAGGGTGTGTTCGAGCAGTACTTC; CDR3: CASSVQGQGVFEQYF
V: TRBV20-1; J: TRBJ2-7; size: .; length: 14; D: TRBD1; DNA: TGCAGTGCTAGTCCGGGACAGGGGAGTTACGAGCAGTACTTC; CDR3: CSASPGQGSYEQYF
V: TRBV5-1; J: TRBJ2-3; size: few; length: 14; D: .; DNA: TGCGCCAGCAGCTTCGATCTAATCACAGATACGCAGTATTTT; CDR3: CASSFDLITDTQYF
V: TRBV5-1; J: TRBJ2-3; size: few; length: 14; D: TRBD1; DNA: TGCGCCAGCAGCCGGGACAGCTTCACAGATACGCAGTATTTT; CDR3: CASSRDSFTDTQYF
V: TRBV5-5; J: TRBJ2-7; size: .; length: 14; D: TRBD1; DNA: TGTGCCAGCAGCCCCGCCGGGACAGACTACGAGCAGTACTTC; CDR3: CASSPAGTDYEQYF
V: TRBV20-1; J: TRBJ2-7; size: few; length: 13; D: TRBD2; DNA: TGCAGAGTCAGAGCGGGAACGTCCTACGAGCAGTACTTC; CDR3: CRVRAGTSYEQYF
V: TRBV20-1; J: TRBJ2-2; size: .; length: 14; D: .; DNA: TGCAGTTTCGGCAAAGACGGGGGCGGCGGGGAGCTGTTTTTT; CDR3: CSFGKDGGGGELFF
V: TRBV27; J: TRBJ1-5; size: once; length: 17; D: TRBD1; DNA: TGTGCCAGCAGCACCAAGGGGCGGGCAGGGGGCTGGCAGCCCCAGCATTTT; CDR3: CASSTKGRAGGWQPQHF
V: TRBV9; J: TRBJ1-1; size: .; length: 16; D: .; DNA: TGTGCCAGCAGCCCGGACAGTTGGGCTATTCACACTGAAGCTTTCTTT; CDR3: CASSPDSWAIHTEAFF
V: TRBV27; J: TRBJ1-5; size: .; length: 15; D: TRBD1; DNA: TGTGCCAGCAGTTCGTTAGAGACAGGGGATCAGCCCCAGCATTTT; CDR3: CASSSLETGDQPQHF
V: TRBV7-2; J: TRBJ2-1; size: .; length: 15; D: TRBD2; DNA: TGTGCCAGCAGTCTCTCGGGACTAGCGAACAGTGAGCAGTTCTTC; CDR3: CASSLSGLANSEQFF
V: TRBV10-3; J: TRBJ2-5; size: .; length: 16; D: TRBD1; DNA: TGTGCCATCAGTGAGTCGCAGGCAGGGGGCCTGGAGACCCAGTACTTC; CDR3: CAISESQAGGLETQYF
V: TRBV9; J: TRBJ2-1; size: few; length: 15; D: TRBD1; DNA: TGTGCCAGCAGCTTTCGGACAGGGGGATACAATGAGCAGTTCTTC; CDR3: CASSFRTGGYNEQFF
V: TRBV2; J: TRBJ2-7; size: .; length: 13; D: .; DNA: TGTGCCAGCAGTGCTTCAACAGTCTACGAGCAGTACTTC; CDR3: CASSASTVYEQYF
V: TRBV24-1; J: TRBJ2-5; size: few; length: 14; D: TRBD1; DNA: TGTGCCACCGCTAAACCAGGGGGCATCGAGACCCAGTACTTC; CDR3: CATAKPGGIETQYF
V: TRBV28; J: TRBJ2-7; size: .; length: 14; D: .; DNA: TGTGCCAGCAGTGAAAATTGGGAAACCTACGAGCAGTACTTC; CDR3: CASSENWETYEQYF
V: TRBV29-1; J: TRBJ2-2; size: .; length: 14; D: .; DNA: TGCAGCGGTTCAGCAGAGACGAACACCGGGGAGCTGTTTTTT; CDR3: CSGSAETNTGELFF
V: TRBV20-1; J: TRBJ2-7; size: few; length: 14; D: .; DNA: TGCAGTGCTAGAGGGACAGCCGAATCCTACGAGCAGTACTTC; CDR3: CSARGTAESYEQYF
V: TRBV12-3/TRBV12-4; J: TRBJ2-3; size: .; length: 14; D: .; DNA: TGTGCCAGCATTTGGGGGAGTTGTGCAGATACGCAGTATTTT; CDR3: CASIWGSCADTQYF
V: TRBV24-1; J: TRBJ1-2; size: .; length: 14; D: TRBD1; DNA: TGTGCCACCAGTGATGACAGGGGAAACTATGGCTACACCTTC; CDR3: CATSDDRGNYGYTF
V: TRBV7-9; J: TRBJ2-1; size: .; length: 14; D: .; DNA: TGTGCCAGCAGCTTAGTGTTTGACCCCGATGAGCAGTTCTTC; CDR3: CASSLVFDPDEQFF
V: TRBV20-1; J: TRBJ1-5; size: .; length: 14; D: .; DNA: TGCAGTGCTACCCTCGACTTAAGCAATCAGCCCCAGCATTTT; CDR3: CSATLDLSNQPQHF
V: TRBV12-3/TRBV12-4; J: TRBJ2-1; size: .; length: 15; D: .; DNA: TGTGCCAGCAGTTCCCTTGGCGTACAGGGCAATGAGCAGTTCTTC; CDR3: CASSSLGVQGNEQFF
V: TRBV29-1; J: TRBJ2-7; size: .; length: 15; D: TRBD2; DNA: TGCAGCCCTCCTGGGGTAACTAGCGACTCCTACGAGCAGTACTTC; CDR3: CSPPGVTSDSYEQYF
V: TRBV10-3; J: TRBJ2-1; size: .; length: 15; D: .; DNA: TGTGCCATCAGTAGCCGGGACATGGGGAATCATGAGCAGTTCTTC; CDR3: CAISSRDMGNHEQFF
V: TRBV29-1; J: TRBJ1-2; size: few; length: 12; D: .; DNA: TGCAGCGTTGAAAGGAACAGGGTGGGCTACACCTTT; CDR3: CSVERNRVGYTF
V: TRBV20-1; J: TRBJ1-5; size: .; length: 15; D: .; DNA: TGCAGTGCTAGAGATGTAGTCAGGGGAGGTCAGCCCCAGCATTTT; CDR3: CSARDVVRGGQPQHF
V: TRBV4-1; J: TRBJ2-1; size: .; length: 14; D: .; DNA: TGCGCCAGCAGCCAACCGGGACTCAACAATGAGCAGTTCTTC; CDR3: CASSQPGLNNEQFF
V: TRBV6-5; J: TRBJ2-3; size: .; length: 13; D: .; DNA: TGTGCCAGCCGTCCGCACCTCACAGATACGCAGTATTTT; CDR3: CASRPHLTDTQYF
V: TRBV4-3; J: TRBJ2-1; size: few; length: 13; D: .; DNA: TGTGCCAGCAGCCAAGGTTCCTACAATGAGCAGTTCTTC; CDR3: CASSQGSYNEQFF
V: TRBV4-2; J: TRBJ2-7; size: few; length: 15; D: TRBD2; DNA: TGTGCCAGCAGTCCCGCCCAGCGGGAGGGCCTCGAGCAGTACTTC; CDR3: CASSPAQREGLEQYF
V: TRBV4-2; J: TRBJ2-7; size: .; length: 19; D: TRBD2; DNA: TGTGCCAGCAGCCAATCCGAGACTAGCGGGAGAAGAGGCTCCGACGAGCAGTACTTC; CDR3: CASSQSETSGRRGSDEQYF